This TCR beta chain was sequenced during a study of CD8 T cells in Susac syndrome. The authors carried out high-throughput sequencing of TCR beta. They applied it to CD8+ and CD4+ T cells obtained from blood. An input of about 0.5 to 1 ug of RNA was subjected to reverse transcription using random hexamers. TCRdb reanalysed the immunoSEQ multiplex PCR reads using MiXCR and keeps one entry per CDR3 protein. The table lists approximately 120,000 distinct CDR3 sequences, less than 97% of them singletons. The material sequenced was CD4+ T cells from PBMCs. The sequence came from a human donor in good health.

The CDR3 protein is CASSRMRDRGPGELFF. The DNA for the CDR3 is TGTGCCAGCAGTCGAATGCGGGACAGGGGGCCCGGGGAGCTGTTTTTT. J is TRBJ2-2 and V is TRBV6-2 or TRBV6-3; 12 bases map to TRBD1. Per germline, CDR1 MNHEY and CDR2 SVGEGT. V lost 5 bases, J lost 6 bases, and 7 bases stayed unmatched. This CDR3 region has 16 residues.